This is a list of T cell receptor beta chains from one sample in a study of blood T cell repertoires in COVID-19. Clones were read by immunoSEQ multiplex PCR, and TCRdb kept only the in-frame ones, dropping some. The table records 250,000 to 300,000 clones, approximately 91% of them present only once. Specimen: PBMCs or T cells enriched from blood (not recorded which). The source of these receptors is a woman in her 40s with acute COVID-19. Both conserved end residues are part of each CDR3. Fields, in order: clone size, V gene, J gene, D gene, CDR3 DNA, CDR3 protein. The D gene is left open where the match is weak. Clone sizes are given selectively: once, few, many, or a class where the clone is expanded.

>NA|TRBV6-5|TRBJ2-5|NA
TGTGCCAGCAGTTACGGACCAGGGCAAGAGACCCAGTACTTC
CASSYGPGQETQYF
>NA|TRBV7-2|TRBJ2-5|NA
TGTGCCAGCAGCAAGACAGTCCAAGAGACCCAGTACTTC
CASSKTVQETQYF
>NA|TRBV7-2|TRBJ1-6|NA
TGTGCCAGCAGCCTGGAGTATAATTCACCCCTCCACTTT
CASSLEYNSPLHF
>NA|TRBV24-1|TRBJ1-2|TRBD1
TGTGCCAGCCAGGCAGGGGGCAGCTATGGCTACACCTTC
CASQAGGSYGYTF
>NA|TRBV6-7|TRBJ2-3|NA
TGTGCCAGCAGCGGACCTACAGGGAACACAGATACGCAGTATTTT
CASSGPTGNTDTQYF
>NA|TRBV30|TRBJ1-2|TRBD1
TGTGCCTGGAGTGTACCCGGGACAGGGAGCGGCTACACCTTC
CAWSVPGTGSGYTF
>NA|TRBV5-8|TRBJ1-6|NA
TGTGCCAGCAGCTGGGGCCTTTCCCGTAATTCACCCCTCCACTTT
CASSWGLSRNSPLHF
>few|TRBV28|TRBJ2-2|NA
TGTGCCAGCAGTCCTCCCGGGGAGCTGTTTTTT
CASSPPGELFF
>NA|TRBV5-5|TRBJ2-7|NA
TGTGCCAGCAGCTTGGCAGGGCGGATGGGCTACGAGCAGTACTTC
CASSLAGRMGYEQYF
>NA|TRBV28|TRBJ2-7|NA
TGTGCCAGCAGCGGGGGGCTGGAGCTTTACGAGCAGTACTTC
CASSGGLELYEQYF
>once|TRBV7-9|TRBJ1-5|TRBD1
TGTGCCAGCAGCTTAGCGCGACAGGGGAACGTGGGGGACAATCAGCCCCAGCATTTT
CASSLARQGNVGDNQPQHF
>NA|TRBV10-3|TRBJ2-5|TRBD1
TGTGCCATCAGTGAAGGGGGGACAGGGAGGTACCAAGAGACCCAGTACTTC
CAISEGGTGRYQETQYF
>NA|TRBV30|TRBJ1-2|TRBD1
TGTGCCTGGAGTGACGGGACAGCCAACTATGGCTACACCTTC
CAWSDGTANYGYTF
>NA|TRBV19|TRBJ1-5|NA
TGTGCCAGTAGTATAGAAACAGGTAATCAGCCCCAGCATTTT
CASSIETGNQPQHF
>NA|TRBV6-5|TRBJ2-7|NA
TGTGCCAGCAGGAGAAGGACAGAGGCTCTCTACGAGCAGTACTTC
CASRRRTEALYEQYF
>NA|TRBV19|TRBJ1-5|NA
TGTGCCAGTAGACGGGACACCCCGGGCGGCAATCAGCCCCAGCATTTT
CASRRDTPGGNQPQHF
>once|TRBV6-2/TRBV6-3|TRBJ1-2|TRBD1
TGTGCCAGCAGTACCCCCGGGACAGGGGGAGCTAACTATGGCTACACCTTC
CASSTPGTGGANYGYTF
>NA|TRBV13|TRBJ2-7|TRBD1
TGTGCCAGCAGCTTAGCTGGGACAGGTAACTACGAGCAGTACTTC
CASSLAGTGNYEQYF
>NA|TRBV30|TRBJ2-3|TRBD2
TGTGCCTGGAGCCGGCGGGGGGGGGCAGATACGCAGTATTTT
CAWSRRGGADTQYF
>NA|TRBV10-3|TRBJ1-1|TRBD1
TGTGCCTCGAAACCGGGACAGGGGGCCATTGGGGCCAACACTGAAGCTTTCTTT
CASKPGQGAIGANTEAFF
>NA|TRBV4-3|TRBJ2-1|TRBD2
TGCGCCAGCAGCCAAGATGAACCCACTAGCGGGGCCTACAATGAGCAGTTCTTC
CASSQDEPTSGAYNEQFF
>NA|TRBV5-6|TRBJ2-7|NA
TGTGCCAGCAGCTTGCCGGGGTATGGACGGGTCTACGAGCAGTACTTC
CASSLPGYGRVYEQYF
>NA|TRBV5-1|TRBJ1-1|TRBD1
TGCGCCAGCAGCTTGGTGGGACAGGACTTGAACACTGAAGCTTTCTTT
CASSLVGQDLNTEAFF
>NA|TRBV12-3/TRBV12-4|TRBJ1-3|TRBD1
TGTGCCAGCAGGGGGACAGTTGGAAACACCATATATTTT
CASRGTVGNTIYF
>NA|TRBV20-1|TRBJ2-7|NA
TGCAGTACCACTAGAGACTACGAGCAGTACTTC
CSTTRDYEQYF
>NA|TRBV7-9|TRBJ2-4|NA
TGTGCCAGCAGCTTTGGCGGGAAGGAAAACATTCAGTACTTC
CASSFGGKENIQYF
>NA|TRBV5-1|TRBJ2-6|TRBD2
TGCGCCAGCAGCTTGCGGGGGGGCAACGTCCTGACTTTC
CASSLRGGNVLTF
>NA|TRBV5-1|TRBJ2-5|TRBD2
TGCGCCAGCAGCGGGACTAGCGGGAGGCGTACAGAGACCCAGTACTTC
CASSGTSGRRTETQYF
>many|TRBV29-1|TRBJ1-1|TRBD1
TGCAGCGTTGAGACAGGGAGAGGGAACACTGAAGCTTTCTTT
CSVETGRGNTEAFF
>NA|TRBV7-2|TRBJ2-1|TRBD1
TGTGCCAGCAGCTTAGGGGGACAGGGGATTTACAATGAGCAGTTCTTC
CASSLGGQGIYNEQFF
>NA|TRBV24-1|TRBJ2-1|TRBD2
TGTGCCACCGCCTTAAGCGGGACGGAGCAGTTCTTC
CATALSGTEQFF
>NA|TRBV6-2/TRBV6-3|TRBJ1-6|NA
TGTGCCAGCAGCCACACTTGGGTACCGTTTGAGGATTCACCCCTCCACTTT
CASSHTWVPFEDSPLHF
>NA|TRBV3-1/TRBV3-2|TRBJ2-3|TRBD1
TGTGCCAGCAGCCTGGGACAGGGCACAGATACGCAGTATTTT
CASSLGQGTDTQYF
>NA|TRBV19|TRBJ2-3|TRBD1
TGTGCCAGTACCCAAAGGCGGGACAGGGGGCCCCATCACACAGATACGCAGTATTTT
CASTQRRDRGPHHTDTQYF
>NA|TRBV30|TRBJ1-1|NA
TGTGCCTGGAGGCGCACAGCGAACACTGAAGCTTTCTTT
CAWRRTANTEAFF
>NA|TRBV28|TRBJ1-5|NA
TGTGCCAGCAGTGACAGGCTGATCAATCAGCCCCAGCATTTT
CASSDRLINQPQHF
>NA|TRBV7-9|TRBJ2-7|TRBD2
TGTGCCAGCAGCCCCTGGACTAGCGGGAGTGCCTACGAGCAGTACTTC
CASSPWTSGSAYEQYF
>NA|TRBV18|TRBJ1-1|TRBD1
TGTGCCAGCTCACCCCTACAGGGGGCCGACACTGAAGCTTTCTTT
CASSPLQGADTEAFF
>few|TRBV7-8|TRBJ1-6|TRBD1
TGTGCCAGCAGTCCGACAGGGGGGAGAGGGAATTCACCCCTCCACTTT
CASSPTGGRGNSPLHF
>NA|TRBV6-5|TRBJ2-7|TRBD1
TGTGCCAGCAGACTAGGGACAGGGACGTACGAGCAGTACTTC
CASRLGTGTYEQYF
>NA|TRBV7-8|TRBJ2-5|NA
TGTGCCAGCAGCCACAGCGGGCAGACCCAGTACTTC
CASSHSGQTQYF
>NA|TRBV29-1|TRBJ1-4|NA
TGCAGCGTTGTGGGCAAAACTAATGAAAAACTGTTTTTT
CSVVGKTNEKLFF
>NA|TRBV5-8|TRBJ2-3|TRBD1
TGTGCCAGCAGCTTGGGCGGGACAGGGGGCTTGGATACGCAGTATTTT
CASSLGGTGGLDTQYF
>NA|TRBV11-2|TRBJ1-1|NA
TGTGCCAGCAGCTTAGGCCAGGGGAACACTGAAGCTTTCTTT
CASSLGQGNTEAFF
>NA|TRBV11-2|TRBJ1-1|NA
TGTGCCAGCAGCTTATCGGTGAACACTGAAGCTTTCTTT
CASSLSVNTEAFF
>NA|TRBV28|TRBJ2-5|NA
TGTGCCAGCAGTCCGGGGGACCTCCGGGAGACCCAGTACTTC
CASSPGDLRETQYF
>NA|TRBV7-2|TRBJ2-5|NA
TGTGCCAGCAGCTTAGTGCAGGGGGAGACCCAGTACTTC
CASSLVQGETQYF
>NA|TRBV7-6|TRBJ1-5|NA
TGTGCCAGCAGCTTAGACATCAATCAGCCCCAGCATTTT
CASSLDINQPQHF
>NA|TRBV7-2|TRBJ1-6|NA
TGTGCCAGCAGCTTTCAGAATTCACCCCTCCACTTT
CASSFQNSPLHF
>NA|TRBV6-5|TRBJ2-7|TRBD2
TGTGCCAGCAGGACTAGCGGGGCATCCTACGAGCAGTACTTC
CASRTSGASYEQYF
>NA|TRBV18|TRBJ2-1|TRBD1
TGTGCCAGCTCCTCACAGGGGGTCTACAATGAGCAGTTCTTC
CASSSQGVYNEQFF
>NA|TRBV7-9|TRBJ2-2|TRBD1
TGTGCCAGCAGCTTAGGTGACAGGGGCCTAAATACCGGGGAGCTGTTTTTT
CASSLGDRGLNTGELFF
>NA|TRBV7-3|TRBJ1-6|NA
TGTGCCAGCAGCTTAGACTACCTTTCACCCCTCCACTTT
CASSLDYLSPLHF
>NA|TRBV7-3|TRBJ2-2|NA
TGTGCCAGCAGTCACGACAGGTCCGGGGAGCTGTTTTTT
CASSHDRSGELFF
>NA|TRBV5-1|TRBJ1-1|TRBD1
TGCGCCAGCAGCTTAGGACAGGGCGGGAACACTGAAGCTTTCTTT
CASSLGQGGNTEAFF